This T cell receptor (beta chain) stems from a study of beta chain features in type 1 diabetes. Study at large: Across the samples, approximately 98,000,000 sorted cells were examined in total. Regarding the study as a whole: When VDJ junctions were examined, type 1 diabetes patients showed fewer insertions and more deletions. When Type 1 diabetes patients were examined, their TCRB CDR3s proved moderately but significantly shorter in all four CD4+ subsets.

The CDR3 contains 15 residues. All of the isolated RNA was reverse transcribed, so expressed TCRB transcripts were sequenced. TCRdb's copy holds only in-frame clones and misses some; the assay was immunoSEQ multiplex PCR. Of almost 350,000 clones listed, roughly 8% were seen once; the top ten hold around 0.44%. This clone was seen at least ten times. Its antigen is not known. This receptor was identified in a woman younger than 35 in good health. J is TRBJ2-3 and V is TRBV21-1; the table names TRBD2, a call not compared with the DNA. TRBV21-1 represents a pseudogene. The sequenced sample was central memory CD4+ T cells from blood. CDR3 amino acids: CASSSGTSGEDTQYF. CDR3 bases: TGTGCCAGCAGCTCCGGGACTAGCGGCGAAGATACGCAGTATTTT.